Each of the 27 T cell receptor beta chains below was sequenced from the same sample in a study of neoadjuvant anti-PD-1 for oral cavity cancer. Some clones are missing from TCRdb's copy, which holds only in-frame ones; the method was immunoSEQ multiplex PCR. The data show around 1,300 clones, 40% to 65% seen once. The sample's time point: after neoadjuvant nivolumab, at surgical resection. The specimen was tumor tissue, collected after nivolumab (anti-PD-1) treatment. Receptors were obtained from a person aged 35 to 85 with oral cavity squamous cell carcinoma.

CDR3 residues: CASSTQGGSTDTQYF. CDR3 nucleotide sequence: TGTGCCAGTAGTACCCAGGGTGGGAGTACAGATACGCAGTATTTT. The V gene is TRBV19, the J gene TRBJ2-3; TRBD1 or TRBD2 may be the D gene (5 bases each). CDR3 length equals 15 residues. Trimming shortened V by 4 bases and J by 3 bases, and 14 bases separated the two germline ends. Germline CDR1 and CDR2: LNHDA and SQIVND (reference sequence).

This chain connects TRBV29-1 to TRBJ2-5, with unresolved D. The germline V gene has CDR1 SQVTM and CDR2 ANQGSEA. The V end lost 1 base, the J end lost 2 bases, and 8 bases lay between the germline ends. This CDR3 comprises 13 residues. The CDR3 DNA is TGCAGCGTTGAAGGGAAAACTCAAGAGACCCAGTACTTC. This sequence encodes CSVEGKTQETQYF.

This clone appeared a few times. The chain has TRBV25-1 and TRBJ2-5; possible D gene TRBD1, 5 bases. The ends were cut back, 3 bases at V and 5 bases at J, with 13 bases in the middle. This CDR3 comprises 14 residues. Germline assignment: CDR1 MGHDK and CDR2 SYGVNS. The CDR3 is CASSDRGHRETQYF. CDR3 coding DNA: TGTGCCAGCAGTGATCGAGGACACCGGGAGACCCAGTACTTC. Supplemented by reference TRBV25-1 and TRBJ2-5, the full variable domain reads EADIYQTPRYLVIGTGKKITLECSQTMGHDKMYWYQQDPGMELHLIHYSYGVNSTEKGDLSSESTVSRIRTEHFPLTLESARPSHTSQYLCASSDRGHRETQYFGPGTRLLVL.

The gene calls are TRBV6-5 and TRBJ1-1; 8 bases are a match to TRBD1. Trimming cost V 2 bases and J 2 bases; bases outside gene matches: 4. The CDR3 covers 15 residues. The germline gives CDR1 MNHEY, CDR2 SVGAGI. Here the CDR3 reads CASSYTTGGNTEAFF. The DNA of the CDR3 is TGTGCCAGCAGTTACACAACAGGGGGTAACACTGAAGCTTTCTTT.

This clone is classed as large. This chain connects TRBV19 to TRBJ2-2; D may be TRBD1 (8 bases). The V and J ends lost 7 bases and 1 base respectively, with 19 bases between them. CDR3 length: 17 residues. The germline CDR1 and CDR2 sequences are LNHDA and SQIVND (reference sequence). CDR3 protein: CASTRRGGQVNTGELFF. The CDR3 DNA reads as TGTGCCAGTACTAGAAGGGGGGGACAGGTGAACACCGGGGAGCTGTTTTTT.

This chain joins TRBV6-1 and TRBJ1-5, with TRBD1 matching 10 bases. The V gene's germline CDR1 is MNHNS and CDR2 SASEGT. Losses at the gene ends were 3 bases for V and 5 bases for J; bases not matched to a gene: 4. The CDR3 consists of 15 residues. The CDR3 spells CASSDRTGGYQPQHF. The CDR3 nucleotides read TGTGCCAGCAGTGATAGGACAGGGGGTTATCAGCCCCAGCATTTT.

This chain connects TRBV11-3 to TRBJ1-2; no firm D call. Germline assignment: CDR1 SGHNT and CDR2 YENEEA. The CDR3 has 13 residues. The germline V and J ends were trimmed by 1 base and 10 bases, with 13 bases remaining between them. CDR3 nucleotides: TGTGCCAGCAGCTTAGTCGAAGGGAAGGACTACACCTTC. The encoded protein is CASSLVEGKDYTF.

The rearrangement joins TRBV28 to TRBJ2-1; 7 bases match TRBD2. CDR1 and CDR2 from the germline V gene are MDHEN and SYDVKM. V was clipped by 3 bases and J by 3 bases; unmatched bases: 11. There are 17 residues in the CDR3. Here the CDR3 DNA reads TGTGCCAGCAGTTTCGGTTTAGGGCGGGGGTACTACAATGAGCAGTTCTTC. The encoded protein is CASSFGLGRGYYNEQFF. The full variable domain, completed using reference TRBV28 and TRBJ2-1, is DVKVTQSSRYLVKRTGEKVFLECVQDMDHENMFWYRQDPGLGLRLIYFSYDVKMKEKGDIPEGYSVSREKKERFSLILESASTNQTSMYLCASSFGLGRGYYNEQFFGPGTRLTVL.

V is TRBV28 and J is TRBJ1-4, with 11 bases aligning to TRBD1. V was pared by 5 bases and J by 8 bases, with 13 bases of the junction left unmatched. Germline V lookup: CDR1 MDHEN, CDR2 SYDVKM. The CDR3 loop spans 17 amino acids. The CDR3 protein is CASSTRTGGILREKLFF. The CDR3 region has the DNA TGTGCCAGCAGTACCCGGACAGGGGGCATCTTGCGGGAAAAACTGTTTTTT.

The chain is built from TRBV20-1 and TRBJ2-7; D is uncertain. This CDR3 region has 10 residues. Germline loops: CDR1 DFQATT, CDR2 SNEGSKA (reference sequence). CDR3 sequence reads: CSLGTYEQYF. The CDR3 bases are TGCAGCTTGGGAACCTACGAGCAGTACTTC.

The table lists this clone with a few counts. The V gene is TRBV10-3, the J gene TRBJ2-1; 9 bases align to TRBD1. This CDR3 region has 14 residues. V shed 6 bases and J 4 bases; nucleotides not matched to a gene: 4. The germline V gene has CDR1 ENHRY and CDR2 SYGVKD. The CDR3 sequence is CAIRPGQGYNEQFF. In nucleotides, the CDR3 is TGTGCCATCAGACCGGGACAGGGTTACAATGAGCAGTTCTTC.

This clone occurred once. Written as DNA, the CDR3 is TGTGCCAGCAGCCGACAGGGGGCTGAAGATACGCAGTATTTT. Translating it yields CASSRQGAEDTQYF. The J gene is TRBJ2-3, the V gene TRBV6-5; 10 positions agree with TRBD1. The V segment lost 6 bases and the J segment 5 bases; nucleotides outside the gene matches: 5. This CDR3 comprises 14 residues. CDR1 and CDR2 (germline): MNHEY, SVGAGI.

This clone has just a few counts. Germline is not matched at one junction end, which may reflect a read error. The chain has TRBV7-7 and TRBJ2-2; D is ambiguous. The CDR3 has 13 residues. Germline V lookup: CDR1 SSHAT, CDR2 FNYEAQ (reference sequence). The CDR3, as DNA: TGTGCTAGCAGCCTTACCTTGAACGGGGAGCTGTTTTTT. Amino acids: CASSLTLNGELFF.

The chain combines TRBV10-2 with TRBJ2-1, with 13 bases identical to TRBD2. Germline CDR1 and CDR2: WSHSY and SAAADI. This CDR3 has 15 amino acids. V dropped 6 bases and J dropped 4; count of bases not matched to a gene: 3. CDR3 DNA: TGCGCCAGCAGCAAGGGACTAGCGGGATACAATGAGCAGTTCTTC. Protein sequence: CASSKGLAGYNEQFF.

The chain combines TRBV14 with TRBJ2-3, with D possibly TRBD2 on 6 matching bases. Germline loops: CDR1 SGHDN, CDR2 FVKESK. Trimming cost V 0 bases and J 4 bases, with 14 bases left between them. CDR3 length: 16 amino acids. Here the CDR3 reads CASSQDFSWGADTQYF. The CDR3 DNA reads as TGTGCCAGCAGCCAAGATTTTAGCTGGGGGGCAGATACGCAGTATTTT.

V and J are TRBV7-9 and TRBJ2-1; tentatively, D is TRBD2 (6 bases). The CDR3 is 14 amino acids. With 5 bases removed from V and 7 bases from J, the gap between germline ends came to 15 bases. The germline V gene encodes CDR1 SEHNR and CDR2 FQNEAQ (reference sequence). The CDR3 nucleotides are TGTGCCAGCAGCCAACCGGGACTCCCAAATGAGCAGTTCTTC. As protein: CASSQPGLPNEQFF.

CDR3 protein: CASSKERGRGQDTQYF. Here the CDR3 DNA reads TGTGCCAGCAGCAAAGAGCGGGGCAGGGGGCAGGATACGCAGTATTTT. This chain links TRBV21-1 with TRBJ2-3; the table assigns TRBD1, which was not confirmed against the DNA. TRBV21-1 has pseudogene status. This CDR3 contains 16 residues.

The chain is built from TRBV5-6 and TRBJ2-3; D gene ambiguous. Germline V CDR1 and CDR2: SGHDT, YYEEEE. Between the trimmed V and J ends, which lost 1 base and 2 bases, there was a span of 11 bases. This CDR3 region has 15 residues. CDR3 residues: CASSLRSPATDTQYF. The DNA for the CDR3 is TGTGCCAGCAGCTTGAGAAGTCCCGCCACAGATACGCAGTATTTT.

This chain links TRBV5-1 with TRBJ2-3; TRBD1 agrees at 9 bases. Looked up from germline, CDR1 is SGHRS and CDR2 is YFSETQ. After removal of 4 bases from V and 2 bases from J, the junction contained 5 bases not matched to a gene. The CDR3 has 15 amino acids. CDR3 in amino acids: CASSPGDRDTDTQYF. DNA for the CDR3: TGCGCCAGCAGCCCGGGGGACAGGGACACAGATACGCAGTATTTT.

In DNA form, the CDR3 reads TGTGCCAGCAGCTTAAGAAGGACTAGTGGACGAGATACGCAGTATTTT. This encodes CASSLRRTSGRDTQYF. The chain uses TRBV11-2 and TRBJ2-3, with TRBD2 matching over 7 bases. The CDR3 runs 16 residues. Trimming cost V 2 bases and J 5 bases; bases outside gene matches: 10. CDR1 is SGHAT, CDR2 FQNNGV, per germline.

The chain couples TRBV13 to TRBJ1-3; a possible D gene is TRBD1 (5 bases). CDR1 and CDR2 (germline): PRHDT, FYEKMQ (reference sequence). V was shortened by 5 bases and J by 4 bases, with 18 bases between the two germline ends. This CDR3 spans 16 amino acids. CDR3 amino acids: CASSRTKKGSGNTIYF. For the CDR3, the DNA is TGTGCCAGCAGCCGGACAAAGAAGGGGTCCGGAAACACCATATATTTT.

This clone was detected a few times. The V gene is TRBV29-1, the J gene TRBJ1-5, with 8 nucleotides matching TRBD1. Germline V gene lookup returns CDR1 SQVTM and CDR2 ANQGSEA. The CDR3 loop spans 13 amino acids. The V and J ends lost 5 bases and 1 base, in that order; junction bases with no gene match: 1. CDR3 sequence (DNA): TGCAGCGTTCGACAGGGGAGCAATCAGCCCCAGCATTTT. Its translation is CSVRQGSNQPQHF.

This chain's CDR3 is CASSETRGPDGYTF. DNA for the CDR3: TGTGCCAGCAGTGAAACGAGGGGGCCCGACGGCTACACCTTC. The J gene is TRBJ1-2, the V gene TRBV2, with 7 bases matching TRBD1. Germline CDR1 is SNHLY and CDR2 is FYNNEI. With 2 bases clipped from V and 8 bases from J, the junction kept 8 bases outside the gene matches. The CDR3 length is 14 residues.

This clone occurred a few times. Here the CDR3 omits its conserved ending phenylalanine or tryptophan, so a read error is the likely source. The DNA is left out, because the CDR3 cannot be placed on it with certainty; the CDR3 is given as TCRdb lists it. The chain uses TRBV10-2 and TRBJ1-2. Germline V gene sequence: CDR1 WSHSY, CDR2 SAAADI. The CDR3 is made up of 13 amino acids, end residues included. The CDR3: CASSDPDSRGLGI.

The V call is TRBV5-1, the J call TRBJ2-3; D may match TRBD1 or TRBD2 (5 bases each). Trimming removed 7 bases from V and 3 bases from J, with 18 bases in between. CDR3 length: 15 residues. Germline CDR1 is SGHRS and CDR2 is YFSETQ. The CDR3 spells CASYPTRGETDTQYF. CDR3 sequence (DNA): TGCGCCAGCTACCCGACGAGGGGCGAGACAGATACGCAGTATTTT.

This chain links TRBV27 with TRBJ2-2, with D possibly matching TRBD2 (5 bases). The CDR3 contains 19 residues. V gave up 0 bases and J gave up 3 bases, with 20 bases separating them. Germline V lookup: CDR1 MNHEY, CDR2 SMNVEV (reference sequence). CDR3 region: CASSLSGRAALGDTGELFF. The CDR3 DNA follows: TGTGCCAGCAGTTTATCAGGGCGAGCGGCCCTCGGTGACACCGGGGAGCTGTTTTTT.

This clone came up a few times. The rearrangement joins TRBV9 to TRBJ2-1; D not resolved. The CDR3 extends over 18 amino acids. CDR1 and CDR2 (germline): SGDLS, YYNGEE. V was trimmed by 0 bases and J by 7 bases, leaving 23 bases between them. In DNA form, the CDR3 reads TGTGCCAGCAGCGTAGGGCACACGTCAGGACGGGCTCTTAATGAGCAGTTCTTC. It specifies CASSVGHTSGRALNEQFF.